This T cell receptor (beta chain) appears in the sequencing data of a study of CD8+CD57+ T cells in acquired aplastic anemia. Looking at the study overall: Recorded DNA amounts for sorted CD4+ and CD8+ cells had an average of approximately 3 ug. General study results and limits: Under 35 was the count of CD8+ CDR3 sequences that patients shared with controls.

This clonotype was observed a handful of times. Its specificity is not known. CDR3 length equals 14 residues. CDR1 is SGHVS, CDR2 FNYEAQ, per germline. The V gene lost 4 bases and the J gene lost 5 bases, with 14 bases spanning the gap. TCR beta VDJ combinations and CDR3 sequences were profiled from genomic DNA. TCRdb ran MiXCR on the reads and lists one entry per CDR3 protein. Among a few hundred thousand distinct CDR3 sequences listed, under 60% were seen once. Patients picked for sequencing had shown CD8+CD57+ cell expansion detected by flow cytometry. The chain couples TRBV7-6 to TRBJ2-5; tentatively, D is TRBD2 (7 bases). This clonotype was sampled from a human donor with aplastic anemia. Sequenced input: sorted CD4+, CD8+, or CD8+CD57+ T cells (not recorded which) from PBMCs. CDR3 protein: CASSSRGGLETQYF. As DNA, the CDR3 is TGTGCCAGCAGCTCAAGGGGGGGCCTGGAGACCCAGTACTTC.